This TCR beta chain was recorded in a study of T cells in Graves' hyperthyroidism and ophthalmopathy. Across the whole study: Peripheral blood was collected at initial diagnosis, before any treatment. Study-wide results and caveats: Among clonotypes expanded in thyroid above 0.001, most were also found in blood. Ophthalmopathy onset followed model prediction by a median about seven months.

This CDR3 region has 15 residues. V lost 3 bases and J lost 1, with 10 bases in between. This clonotype was counted at least ten times. Its antigen is not known. Amplified TCR beta CDR3 regions derived from RNA transcripts. In the first-round RT-PCR of the TCR CDR3, the HTBI primer set was used. In TCRdb, the multiplex PCR reads were re-called with MiXCR into one record per CDR3 protein. The sample contains about 610,000 distinct CDR3 sequences, about 15% of which appear only once. PBMCs came from 8.5 to 10 ml fresh peripheral blood. This receptor was identified in a woman aged 40 to 49 with Graves' ophthalmopathy. Specimen: blood. V gene TRBV12-3 or TRBV12-4 combines with J gene TRBJ1-5; D gene ambiguous. The CDR3 is CASSFEVGSNQPQHF. In DNA form, the CDR3 reads TGTGCCAGCAGTTTTGAGGTAGGGAGCAATCAGCCCCAGCATTTT.